These T cell receptor beta chains were read from a single sample in a study of cytomegalovirus exposure and HLA in healthy donors. Here immunoSEQ multiplex PCR was the method, and the copy in TCRdb shows in-frame clones only, minus some. Of under 200,000 clones listed, roughly four fifths are singletons. The sequenced sample consisted of PBMCs. The receptors here all came from a girl aged 2-10 years in good health and CMV-seropositive. The CDR3 runs from the conserved cysteine through the conserved F or W. A row's size may be missing; if present it is once, few, many or a size class.

j_call: TRBJ2-2
clone_size: NA
v_call: TRBV28
cdr3_aa: CASSFPGTENTGELFF

j_call: TRBJ1-1
clone_size: NA
v_call: TRBV5-1
cdr3_aa: CASSFRDRGPIAFF

j_call: TRBJ2-3
clone_size: NA
v_call: TRBV10-3
cdr3_aa: CAISESQGLAGGIRTDTQYF

j_call: TRBJ2-3
clone_size: NA
v_call: TRBV5-6
cdr3_aa: CASSIGTSSDTQYF

j_call: TRBJ2-7
clone_size: once
v_call: TRBV6-5
cdr3_aa: CASSRNGGEQYF

j_call: TRBJ2-5
clone_size: NA
v_call: TRBV6-1
cdr3_aa: CASSSSAGGPETQYF

j_call: TRBJ1-2
clone_size: NA
v_call: TRBV6-6
cdr3_aa: CASSYSRGTGPIGYTF

j_call: TRBJ2-7
clone_size: NA
v_call: TRBV18
cdr3_aa: CASSPRGQRYEQYF

j_call: TRBJ2-1
clone_size: few
v_call: TRBV10-3
cdr3_aa: CAISRLNIAGARGEQFF

j_call: TRBJ2-7
clone_size: NA
v_call: TRBV27
cdr3_aa: CASSSTIERRGSEQYF

j_call: TRBJ1-2
clone_size: once
v_call: TRBV6-1
cdr3_aa: CASSRGLPYGYTF

j_call: TRBJ2-1
clone_size: NA
v_call: TRBV7-9
cdr3_aa: CASSLEQLNEQFF

j_call: TRBJ1-4
clone_size: NA
v_call: TRBV6-1
cdr3_aa: CASRRDRHNEKLFF

j_call: TRBJ1-1
clone_size: NA
v_call: TRBV30
cdr3_aa: CAWSVRRRAFF

j_call: TRBJ1-1
clone_size: NA
v_call: TRBV7-9
cdr3_aa: CASSLTRVVSEAFF

j_call: TRBJ2-5
clone_size: few
v_call: TRBV21-1
cdr3_aa: CAGSKQGETQYF

j_call: TRBJ2-3
clone_size: NA
v_call: TRBV6-5
cdr3_aa: CASSRTESTDTQYF

j_call: TRBJ2-1
clone_size: NA
v_call: TRBV5-4
cdr3_aa: CASSRRGNEQFF

j_call: TRBJ1-6
clone_size: NA
v_call: TRBV5-1
cdr3_aa: CASSKFGTDSYNSPLHF

j_call: TRBJ1-2
clone_size: NA
v_call: TRBV5-4
cdr3_aa: CASSFGSGQGYGYTF

j_call: TRBJ2-3
clone_size: NA
v_call: TRBV6-1
cdr3_aa: CASISRLAGEDTQYF

j_call: TRBJ2-5
clone_size: NA
v_call: TRBV2
cdr3_aa: CASKAGETQYF

j_call: TRBJ1-1
clone_size: NA
v_call: TRBV13
cdr3_aa: CASSLTGGTEAFF

j_call: TRBJ2-5
clone_size: NA
v_call: TRBV9
cdr3_aa: CASSPDPREETQYF

j_call: TRBJ2-1
clone_size: NA
v_call: TRBV29-1
cdr3_aa: CSVEDLEEQFF

j_call: TRBJ1-1
clone_size: few
v_call: TRBV7-9
cdr3_aa: CASSFGSVDTEAFF

j_call: TRBJ1-5
clone_size: NA
v_call: TRBV4-1
cdr3_aa: CASSQVTGSNQPQHF

j_call: TRBJ2-1
clone_size: NA
v_call: TRBV28
cdr3_aa: CASSPGQGTYNEQFF

j_call: TRBJ2-7
clone_size: NA
v_call: TRBV7-6
cdr3_aa: CASSPGVGQGSVVNEQYF

j_call: TRBJ2-3
clone_size: NA
v_call: TRBV6-1
cdr3_aa: CASRRRAGGDTQYF

j_call: TRBJ1-4
clone_size: NA
v_call: TRBV5-1
cdr3_aa: CASSGGTADYEKLFF

j_call: TRBJ2-4
clone_size: NA
v_call: TRBV19
cdr3_aa: CATQDTGDYLAKNIQYF

j_call: TRBJ2-1
clone_size: NA
v_call: TRBV5-1
cdr3_aa: CASSPGTRGNEQFF

j_call: TRBJ1-5
clone_size: NA
v_call: TRBV15
cdr3_aa: CATSRDPGEGQPQHF

j_call: TRBJ2-5
clone_size: few
v_call: TRBV7-2
cdr3_aa: CASSLAGRETQYF

j_call: TRBJ2-3
clone_size: NA
v_call: TRBV19
cdr3_aa: CASSTPPGQGPDTQYF

j_call: TRBJ2-5
clone_size: NA
v_call: TRBV28
cdr3_aa: CASSLWIGLAAQETQYF

j_call: TRBJ1-1
clone_size: few
v_call: TRBV5-4
cdr3_aa: CASSSREGLNTEAFF

j_call: TRBJ2-1
clone_size: few
v_call: TRBV28
cdr3_aa: CASSLRPTFDTSSYNEQFF

j_call: TRBJ2-5
clone_size: NA
v_call: TRBV7-9
cdr3_aa: CASSLDRAKETQYF

j_call: TRBJ2-3
clone_size: NA
v_call: TRBV9
cdr3_aa: CASSVMGGSTDTQYF

j_call: TRBJ1-6
clone_size: NA
v_call: TRBV30
cdr3_aa: CAWSARREPNSPLHF

j_call: TRBJ2-5
clone_size: NA
v_call: TRBV5-4
cdr3_aa: CASSQPDREETQYF

j_call: TRBJ1-2
clone_size: NA
v_call: TRBV6-1
cdr3_aa: CASDRGLGYTF

j_call: TRBJ2-7
clone_size: NA
v_call: TRBV7-2
cdr3_aa: CASSLEAGGFSYEQYF

j_call: TRBJ2-5
clone_size: NA
v_call: TRBV29-1
cdr3_aa: CSVVGQVTRGTQYF

j_call: TRBJ2-3
clone_size: NA
v_call: TRBV5-4
cdr3_aa: CASSLDRVGGDTQYF

j_call: TRBJ1-2
clone_size: NA
v_call: TRBV4-1
cdr3_aa: CASSQVSGNYGYTF

j_call: TRBJ2-1
clone_size: NA
v_call: TRBV5-1
cdr3_aa: CASSLVRGSVDNEQFF

j_call: TRBJ2-5
clone_size: NA
v_call: TRBV28
cdr3_aa: CASLGLTAGGLETQYF

j_call: TRBJ2-5
clone_size: few
v_call: TRBV5-1
cdr3_aa: CASSLDRGRETQYF

j_call: TRBJ2-1
clone_size: NA
v_call: TRBV6-4
cdr3_aa: CASSGLAGGESEQFF

j_call: TRBJ1-1
clone_size: NA
v_call: TRBV5-1
cdr3_aa: CASSTGGTGWTEAFF

j_call: TRBJ2-7
clone_size: NA
v_call: TRBV10-1
cdr3_aa: CASSERQGKGYEQYF

j_call: TRBJ2-3
clone_size: NA
v_call: TRBV10-3
cdr3_aa: CAIRGRYTDTQYF

j_call: TRBJ1-1
clone_size: NA
v_call: TRBV6-6
cdr3_aa: CASSWPGTGNEAFF

j_call: TRBJ2-3
clone_size: NA
v_call: TRBV11-2
cdr3_aa: CASSSQRSVNTQYF